The source of this T cell receptor (beta chain) is a study of blood T cell repertoires in COVID-19. The method was immunoSEQ multiplex PCR; TCRdb's version includes in-frame clones alone and lacks a portion of them. This table has approximately 220,000 clones, over 80% appearing once. The sequence was obtained from a man aged 40-49 years with acute or convalescent COVID-19. The sequenced sample was peripheral blood.

The CDR3 DNA follows: TGTGCCAGTAGTATTTCGCCTCGAAGCGGCTATGGCTACACCTTC. Residues: CASSISPRSGYGYTF. The chain recombines TRBV19 with TRBJ1-2, with D unresolved. The CDR3 spans 15 residues. Trimming cost V 3 bases and J 4 bases, with 15 bases left between them. Germline CDR1 LNHDA, CDR2 SQIVND (reference sequence).